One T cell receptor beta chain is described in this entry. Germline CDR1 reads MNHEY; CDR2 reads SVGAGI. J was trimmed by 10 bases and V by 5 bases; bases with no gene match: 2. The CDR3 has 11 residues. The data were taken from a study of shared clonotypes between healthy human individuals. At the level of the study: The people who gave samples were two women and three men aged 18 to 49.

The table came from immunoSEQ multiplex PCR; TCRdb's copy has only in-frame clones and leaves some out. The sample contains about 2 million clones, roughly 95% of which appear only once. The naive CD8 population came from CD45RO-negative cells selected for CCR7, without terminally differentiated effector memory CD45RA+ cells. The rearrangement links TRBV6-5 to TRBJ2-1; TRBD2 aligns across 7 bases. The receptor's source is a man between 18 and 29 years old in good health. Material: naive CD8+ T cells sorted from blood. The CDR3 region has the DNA TGTGCCAGCAGTCTCGGGGGGGAGCAGTTCTTC. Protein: CASSLGGEQFF.